This T cell receptor beta chain was captured by sequencing in a study of vaccination effects on CD4 cells after COVID-19. On the study more broadly: Samples came from two convalescent patients 16 days and one week before vaccination. Study-level results: The authors studied few convalescent patients and collected no early post-infection timepoints.

Per the germline V gene, CDR1 is MGHDK and CDR2 is SYGVNS. The V and J ends lost 5 bases and 1 base respectively, with 9 bases between them. The CDR3 has 14 amino acids. Sequenced by immunoSEQ multiplex PCR; TCRdb stores in-frame clones only, minus some. The sample holds under 55,000 clones, roughly 70% seen once. This clone came up once. The antigen is unknown. Sequencing was preceded by expansion of antigen-specific CD4+ T cells with viral peptide pools in the ViraFEST assay. Subsequent to a culture period of 10 days, CD4+ T cells were isolated. According to PCR results, the person was infected with SARS-CoV-2 between March and December 2020. On days 3 and 7, fresh IL-2 medium replaced half the medium.

V gene TRBV25-1 combines with J gene TRBJ2-1; D gene ambiguous. This TCR came from a human donor who had a prior SARS-CoV-2 infection. The sequences come from CD4+ T cells from PBMCs cultured with a peptide pool, collected before COVID-19 vaccination. This CDR3 is CASSFWRSYNEQFF. The DNA of the CDR3 is TGTGCCAGCAGTTTCTGGAGATCCTACAATGAGCAGTTCTTC.